These 10 T cell receptor beta chains originate from one sample sequenced in a study of blood T cell repertoires in COVID-19. Generated by immunoSEQ multiplex PCR, the TCRdb table keeps only in-frame clones and is missing some. The repertoire holds some 80,000 clones, with about 85% as singletons. What was sequenced was peripheral blood. The origin of the receptors is a man aged 55 to 70 with COVID-19, enrolled during active disease.

This chain links TRBV11-2 with TRBJ2-5; D is perhaps TRBD1 (6 bases). The CDR3 is made up of 16 amino acids. Trimming shortened V by 3 bases and J by 6 bases, and 20 bases separated the two germline ends. CDR1 is SGHAT, CDR2 FQNNGV, per germline. This chain's CDR3 is CASSFPMGAEGKTQYF. CDR3 DNA sequence: TGTGCCAGCAGCTTTCCCATGGGGGCCGAAGGGAAGACCCAGTACTTC.

The chain employs TRBV2 and TRBJ2-5; D uncertain. Trimming stripped 8 bases from V and 1 base from J, with 11 bases between. From germline, CDR1 is SNHLY and CDR2 FYNNEI. There are 13 residues in the CDR3. This CDR3 is CASGYRIQETQYF. In nucleotides, the CDR3 is TGTGCCAGCGGATACAGAATCCAAGAGACCCAGTACTTC. Variable domain in full (rest from reference TRBV2 and TRBJ2-5): EPEVTQTPSHQVTQMGQEVILRCVPISNHLYFYWYRQILGQKVEFLVSFYNNEISEKSEIFDDQFSVERPDGSNFTLKIRSTKLEDSAMYFCASGYRIQETQYFGPGTRLLVL.

The V and J genes are TRBV6-5 and TRBJ1-1, with 7 bases that match TRBD1. This CDR3 region has 13 residues. V shed 6 bases, J shed 5 bases, and the junction held 6 bases outside the gene matches. Germline CDR1 is MNHEY and CDR2 is SVGAGI. CDR3 protein: CASRPGTATEAFF. The CDR3 DNA follows: TGTGCCAGCAGACCTGGGACAGCAACTGAAGCTTTCTTT.

This chain connects TRBV25-1 to TRBJ2-1, with a weak D call TRBD2 (7 bases). Trimming removed 6 bases from V and 4 bases from J, with 13 bases in between. The V gene's germline CDR1 is MGHDK and CDR2 SYGVNS. The CDR3 consists of 14 residues. The DNA for the CDR3 is TGTGCCAGCAGCCCGGGGGGCACTTACAATGAGCAGTTCTTC. Protein sequence: CASSPGGTYNEQFF.

The chain carries TRBV9 and TRBJ1-1, with TRBD1 identical over 7 bases. The CDR3 length is 17 residues. Looked up from germline, CDR1 is SGDLS and CDR2 is YYNGEE. J was trimmed by 5 bases and V by 0 bases; bases with no gene match: 13. CDR3 in amino acids: CASSVGVGGPWGTEAFF. The CDR3 nucleotides read TGTGCCAGCAGCGTAGGGGTAGGGGGCCCCTGGGGGACTGAAGCTTTCTTT.

The chain couples TRBV28 to TRBJ2-7; D might be TRBD2 (6 bases). This CDR3 is 15 amino acids long. V lost 1 base, J lost 3 bases, and 13 bases lay in between. CDR1 is MDHEN and CDR2 is SYDVKM in the germline V gene. The chain's CDR3 is CASSLSGGGYYEQYF. Written as DNA, the CDR3 is TGTGCCAGCAGTTTATCCGGGGGAGGATACTACGAGCAGTACTTC.

This clone was observed once. V is TRBV4-1 and J is TRBJ1-4; D perhaps matches TRBD1 (6 bases). CDR3 length: 19 amino acids. Germline V gene data show CDR1 as MGHRA and CDR2 as YSYEKL. Trimming removed 2 bases at V and 4 bases at J, with 23 bases between. This CDR3 reads CASSQKIGTRVGNNEKLFF. CDR3 in DNA: TGCGCCAGCAGCCAAAAGATCGGGACACGGGTAGGGAATAATGAAAAACTGTTTTTT.

The chain has TRBV7-6 and TRBJ1-1; D ambiguous. The germline V and J ends were trimmed by 1 base and 7 bases, with 13 bases remaining between them. CDR3 length: 14 residues. CDR1 and CDR2 (germline): SGHVS, FNYEAQ. The CDR3 nucleotides are TGTGCCAGCAGCTTAGAGCGTTGGTCCAATGAAGCTTTCTTT. Its translation is CASSLERWSNEAFF.

This sequence joins TRBV24-1 and TRBJ2-4, with TRBD1 as a possible D gene (5 bases). This CDR3 spans 13 amino acids. Per germline, CDR1 KGHDR and CDR2 SFDVKD. The V and J ends lost 4 bases and 7 bases respectively, with 10 bases between them. The CDR3 region is CATSDGRANIQYF. In DNA, the CDR3 is TGTGCCACCAGTGACGGCAGGGCGAACATTCAGTACTTC.

The chain uses TRBV7-3 and TRBJ2-7, with 14 bases identical to TRBD2. Germline CDR1 reads SGHTA; CDR2 reads FQGTGA. CDR3 length equals 15 residues. Losses at the gene ends were 5 bases for V and 3 bases for J; bases not matched to a gene: 3. CDR3 DNA: TGTGCCAGCAGCCCTGGACTAGCGGGGGGCTACGAGCAGTACTTC. Translation gives CASSPGLAGGYEQYF.